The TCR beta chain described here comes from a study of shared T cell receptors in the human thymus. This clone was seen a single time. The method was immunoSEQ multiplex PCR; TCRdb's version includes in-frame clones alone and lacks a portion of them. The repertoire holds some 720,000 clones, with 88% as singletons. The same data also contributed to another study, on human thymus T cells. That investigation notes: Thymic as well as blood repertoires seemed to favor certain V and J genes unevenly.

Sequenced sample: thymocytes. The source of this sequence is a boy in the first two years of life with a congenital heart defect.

This CDR3 reads CASSFLAGWGEDTQYF. For the CDR3, the DNA is TGTGCCAGCAGCTTTTTAGCGGGATGGGGTGAAGATACGCAGTATTTT. The chain carries TRBV5-8 and TRBJ2-3; 8 nucleotides agree with TRBD2. CDR1 and CDR2 from the germline V gene are SGHTS and YDEGEE. CDR3 length equals 16 residues. V trimming: 2 bases; J trimming: 5 bases; junction bases outside the gene matches: 10.